This T cell receptor (beta chain) originates from a study of cytomegalovirus exposure and HLA in healthy donors. This clone was detected only a few times. The PCR used 60 Vbeta and 13 Jbeta primers. The repertoire was sequenced with immunoSEQ multiplex PCR; TCRdb's copy has only in-frame clones and lacks some. Of 250,000 to 350,000 clones in the sample, about four fifths were seen once. V lost 9 bases and J lost 3; bases outside the gene matches: 3. The CDR3 is 12 amino acids. Per the germline V gene, CDR1 is SEHNR and CDR2 is FQNEAQ (reference sequence). The specimen was PBMCs. The rearrangement joins TRBV7-9 to TRBJ1-2, with 8 bases aligning to TRBD1. The sequence derives from a girl aged 2 to 10 in good health and CMV-seronegative. CDR3 coding DNA: TGTGCCAGTGAGACAGGGGACTATGGCTACACCTTC. Translating it yields CASETGDYGYTF.